This T cell receptor beta chain came from a study of blood T cells in healthy people across ages. The CDR3 is 15 amino acids. The V gene lost 0 bases and the J gene lost 0 bases, with 12 bases spanning the gap. CDR1 and CDR2 from the germline V gene are DFQATT and SNEGSKA (reference sequence). The authors ran a second PCR of about 6 to 11 cycles using a sample-barcoded 5' primer and a J-beta primer mix. TCRdb processed the 5' RACE reads anew with MiXCR; each CDR3 protein has one entry. Of about 780,000 distinct CDR3 sequences in the sample, approximately 67% are singletons; the top ten hold about a quarter.

The clonotype comes from a man between 25 and 39 years old in good health. The specimen sequenced was blood. The chain recombines TRBV20-1 with TRBJ2-7; D is unresolved. The CDR3 reads CSARDLAGSSYEQYF. Here the CDR3 DNA reads TGCAGTGCTAGAGATCTGGCAGGAAGCTCCTACGAGCAGTACTTC.